Each of the 20 T cell receptor beta chains below was sequenced from the same sample in a study of shared clonotypes between healthy human individuals. Terminally differentiated effector memory CD45RA+ cells were excluded by CCR7 positive selection of CD45RO-negative cells. Clones were sequenced by immunoSEQ multiplex PCR, and TCRdb holds only the in-frame ones, with some missing. The sample holds a few million clones, roughly 95% seen once. The sequencing sample was made of naive CD8+ T cells from PBMCs. These receptors all come from a man between 18 and 35 years old in good health. Some clones in this sample may be carry-over from other donors' samples.

This clone was detected once. The chain has TRBV7-8 and TRBJ2-4; D is undetermined. The CDR3 consists of 15 residues. CDR1 and CDR2 (germline): SGHVS, FQNEAQ. The V gene lost 1 base and the J gene lost 2 bases, with 9 bases spanning the gap. CDR3 in amino acids: CASSLGPGTKNIQYF. CDR3 nucleotides: TGTGCCAGCAGCTTAGGGCCAGGCACCAAAAACATTCAGTACTTC.

This sequence joins TRBV9 and TRBJ2-2; 7 nucleotides agree with TRBD2. V gave up 2 bases and J gave up 3 bases; unmatched junction bases: 4. The length of the CDR3 is 15 residues. Germline CDR1 and CDR2: SGDLS and YYNGEE. CDR3 nucleotides: TGTGCCAGCAGCGTGGGACTAACACACACCGGGGAGCTGTTTTTT. It yields the protein CASSVGLTHTGELFF.

The chain combines TRBV7-9 with TRBJ1-2, with 7 bases that match TRBD1. The CDR3 covers 19 residues. V shed 2 bases and J 6 bases; nucleotides not matched to a gene: 21. Germline-derived CDR1 and CDR2 are SEHNR and FQNEAQ (reference sequence). The chain's CDR3 is CASSLFPVDGRQGGDGYTF. The CDR3 DNA reads as TGTGCCAGCAGCTTATTCCCCGTGGATGGCCGACAGGGCGGAGATGGCTACACCTTC. Full variable domain (missing parts from reference TRBV7-9 and TRBJ1-2): DTGVSQNPRHKITKRGQNVTFRCDPISEHNRLYWYRQTLGQGPEFLTYFQNEAQLEKSRLLSDRFSAERPKGSFSTLEIQRTEQGDSAMYLCASSLFPVDGRQGGDGYTFGSGTRLTVV.

V gene TRBV7-2 combines with J gene TRBJ2-1; the match to TRBD1 covers 7 bases. CDR3 length equals 18 residues. Germline-derived CDR1 and CDR2 are SGHTA and FQGNSA. The ends lost 3 bases at V and 1 base at J; junction bases unmatched: 12. CDR3 coding DNA: TGTGCCAGCAGCTTCCCTCGGACAGGAGTAATATCCTACAATGAGCAGTTCTTC. It codes for CASSFPRTGVISYNEQFF.

CDR3 residues: CASSFPGTRATDTQYF. CDR3 sequence (DNA): TGTGCCAGCAGTTTTCCCGGGACCCGGGCCACAGATACGCAGTATTTT. The V call is TRBV11-2, the J call TRBJ2-3; D possibly matches TRBD1 or TRBD2 (5 bases each). The V end was cut by 6 bases, the J end by 2 bases, with 18 bases between. The CDR3 spans 16 residues. Germline loops: CDR1 SGHAT, CDR2 FQNNGV.

The chain is built from TRBV5-4 and TRBJ2-7, with 7 bases identical to TRBD1. Germline lookup yields CDR1 SGHNT and CDR2 YYREEE (reference sequence). The CDR3 length is 14 residues. V was pared by 0 bases and J by 3 bases, with 3 bases of the junction left unmatched. CDR3 coding DNA: TGTGCCAGCAGCTTGGGGACAGGACGCTACGAGCAGTACTTC. Translating gives CASSLGTGRYEQYF.

The gene calls are TRBV25-1 and TRBJ1-1; TRBD1 agrees at 7 bases. Germline assignment: CDR1 MGHDK and CDR2 SYGVNS. The CDR3 is made up of 18 amino acids. J was trimmed by 1 base and V by 7 bases; bases with no gene match: 18. CDR3 region: CASKGGYREDRRNTEAFF. The DNA for the CDR3 is TGTGCCAGCAAGGGAGGATACAGGGAGGACAGGAGGAACACTGAAGCTTTCTTT.

The chain has TRBV6-5 and TRBJ2-1; tentative D call: TRBD1 (6 bases). The CDR3 has 13 residues. Trimming stripped 2 bases from V and 8 bases from J, with 10 bases between. Germline loops: CDR1 MNHEY, CDR2 SVGAGI. Here the CDR3 DNA reads TGTGCCAGCAGTTACCCACAGGGCGATGAGCAGTTCTTC. Amino acids: CASSYPQGDEQFF.

This clone was detected a few times. The chain employs TRBV6-6 and TRBJ1-1; D not resolved. V was pared by 4 bases and J by 4 bases, with 13 bases between. Per the germline V gene, CDR1 is MNHNY and CDR2 is SVGAGI (reference sequence). There are 14 residues in the CDR3. As DNA, the CDR3 is TGTGCCAGCAGTTCAGTCATTAATAGCACTGAAGCTTTCTTT. This codes for CASSSVINSTEAFF.

This sequence joins TRBV7-6 and TRBJ2-3; 9 bases map to TRBD1. With V trimmed by 1 base and J by 2 bases, 7 bases remained unmatched. CDR3 length: 17 amino acids. Germline assignment: CDR1 SGHVS and CDR2 FNYEAQ. The CDR3 DNA is TGTGCCAGCAGCTTAGGCACCGGGACAGGGCCCACAGATACGCAGTATTTT. This sequence encodes CASSLGTGTGPTDTQYF. Full variable domain (missing parts from reference TRBV7-6 and TRBJ2-3): GAGVSQSPRYKVTKRGQDVALRCDPISGHVSLYWYRQALGQGPEFLTYFNYEAQQDKSGLPNDRFSAERPEGSISTLTIQRTEQRDSAMYRCASSLGTGTGPTDTQYFGPGTRLTVL.

J is TRBJ2-5 and V is TRBV4-2; tentatively, D is TRBD1 or TRBD2 (7 bases each). Germline values: CDR1 LGHNA, CDR2 YNFKEQ. Trimming took off 4 bases at V and 6 bases at J, with 18 bases between the two ends. CDR3 length: 15 amino acids. The chain's CDR3 is CASSPLGGRGQTQYF. In DNA form, the CDR3 reads TGTGCCAGCAGCCCCCTTGGGGGGAGGGGGCAGACCCAGTACTTC.

On this clone itself: At the DNA level, this CDR3 is encoded by other sequences in the same sample as well. The chain is built from TRBV9 and TRBJ1-1; D unresolved. The V end lost 0 bases, the J end lost 1 base, and 7 bases lay between the germline ends. The CDR3 is made up of 14 amino acids. Germline CDR1 SGDLS, CDR2 YYNGEE. CDR3 coding DNA: TGTGCCAGCAGCGTAGGTCGGGGGAACACTGAAGCTTTCTTT. Its protein product is CASSVGRGNTEAFF.

CDR3 sequence: CASSWAGLAGNEQYF. CDR3 nucleotides: TGCGCCAGCAGCTGGGCGGGACTAGCGGGTAACGAGCAGTACTTC. J is TRBJ2-7 and V is TRBV5-1; 12 nucleotides match TRBD2. The ends lost 3 bases at V and 5 bases at J; junction bases unmatched: 6. The CDR3 covers 15 residues. Germline V gene sequence: CDR1 SGHRS, CDR2 YFSETQ. Based on the CDR3 plus reference TRBV5-1 and TRBJ2-7, the full variable domain is KAGVTQTPRYLIKTRGQQVTLSCSPISGHRSVSWYQQTPGQGLQFLFEYFSETQRNKGNFPGRFSGRQFSNSRSEMNVSTLELGDSALYLCASSWAGLAGNEQYFGPGTRLTVT.

In its sample, this clone was seen once. The V gene is TRBV6-5, the J gene TRBJ2-6; D gene uncertain. Germline CDR1 and CDR2: MNHEY and SVGAGI. V was trimmed by 5 bases and J by 2 bases, leaving 10 bases between them. This CDR3 spans 15 amino acids. The CDR3 spells CASSPTRTGANVLTF. The CDR3 nucleotides are TGTGCCAGCAGTCCAACCAGGACTGGGGCCAACGTCCTGACTTTC.

V is TRBV6-1 and J is TRBJ2-7; the D gene is possibly TRBD2 (6 bases). Germline lookup yields CDR1 MNHNS and CDR2 SASEGT. The CDR3 has 14 amino acids. Trimming removed 2 bases at V and 2 bases at J, with 10 bases between. The DNA for the CDR3 is TGTGCCAGCAGTGAAACGGGAGCTCCCTACGAGCAGTACTTC. Translating it yields CASSETGAPYEQYF.

V and J are TRBV7-9 and TRBJ2-7; D ambiguous. Between the trimmed V and J ends, which lost 7 bases and 7 bases, there was a span of 23 bases. This CDR3 contains 15 residues. Germline lookup yields CDR1 SEHNR and CDR2 FQNEAQ (reference sequence). CDR3 residues: CASTNTVDGPVEQYF. In DNA, the CDR3 is TGTGCCAGCACCAATACCGTGGACGGGCCGGTGGAGCAGTACTTC.

The chain carries TRBV10-3 and TRBJ2-3, with D perhaps TRBD1 or TRBD2 (5 bases each). The CDR3 runs to 13 residues. Trimming removed 6 bases from V and 6 bases from J, with 13 bases in between. Per germline, CDR1 ENHRY and CDR2 SYGVKD. CDR3 protein: CAISRDVADTQYF. The CDR3 DNA sequence: TGTGCCATCAGCCGGGACGTCGCGGATACGCAGTATTTT.

The V call is TRBV7-9, the J call TRBJ2-1; perhaps TRBD1 as D (6 bases). Trimming took off 5 bases at V and 2 bases at J, with 13 bases between the two ends. Germline V gene sequence: CDR1 SEHNR, CDR2 FQNEAQ (reference sequence). This CDR3 is built from 15 residues. The CDR3 sequence: CASSPEDRPYNEQFF. The CDR3 DNA follows: TGTGCCAGCAGCCCGGAGGACAGACCCTACAATGAGCAGTTCTTC.

This chain uses TRBV7-2 with TRBJ2-2; 9 bases fit TRBD1. The CDR3 length is 17 residues. Germline trimming cut 3 bases from V and 4 bases from J; bases unmatched to any gene: 9. Germline loops: CDR1 SGHTA, CDR2 FQGNSA. The CDR3 protein is CASSLGPQGATTGELFF. In DNA form, the CDR3 reads TGTGCCAGCAGCTTGGGACCACAGGGGGCGACCACCGGGGAGCTGTTTTTT.

The chain carries TRBV7-2 and TRBJ1-5; 7 bases agree with TRBD1. Germline lookup yields CDR1 SGHTA and CDR2 FQGNSA. With 2 bases clipped from V and 2 bases from J, the junction kept 9 bases outside the gene matches. The CDR3 has 17 amino acids. In DNA form, the CDR3 reads TGTGCCAGCAGCTTAAATTTGGCAGGGGGAGGCAATCAGCCCCAGCATTTT. Its translation: CASSLNLAGGGNQPQHF.